The TCR beta chain described here comes from a study of blood T cell repertoires in COVID-19. In Cohort 3, a recovered donor had either two negative PCRs, clearance, or symptom resolution. Trimming removed 8 bases from V and 4 bases from J; junction bases left unmatched: 6. The germline V gene has CDR1 MDHEN and CDR2 SYDVKM. This CDR3 has 14 amino acids. Sequencing used immunoSEQ multiplex PCR; TCRdb keeps in-frame clones, though not all of them. This sample has approximately 280,000 clones, with roughly nine tenths found just once. The receptor was isolated from a woman in her thirties or forties who had recovered from COVID-19. This chain joins TRBV28 and TRBJ1-2, with 11 nucleotides matching TRBD1. The specimen was PBMCs or T cells enriched from blood (not recorded which). The CDR3 here is CASGQGARLYGYTF. The CDR3 DNA reads as TGTGCCAGCGGACAGGGGGCGCGGCTCTATGGCTACACCTTC.